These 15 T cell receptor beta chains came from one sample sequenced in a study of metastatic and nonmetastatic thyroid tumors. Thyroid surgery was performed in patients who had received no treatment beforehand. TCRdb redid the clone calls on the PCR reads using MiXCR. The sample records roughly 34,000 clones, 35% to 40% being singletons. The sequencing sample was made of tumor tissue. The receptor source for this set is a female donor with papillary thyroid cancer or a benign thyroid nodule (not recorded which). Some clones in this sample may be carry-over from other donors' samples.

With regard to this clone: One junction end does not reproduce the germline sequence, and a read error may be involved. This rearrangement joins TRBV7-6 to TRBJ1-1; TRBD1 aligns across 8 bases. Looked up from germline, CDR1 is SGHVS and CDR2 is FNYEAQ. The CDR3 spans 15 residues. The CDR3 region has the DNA TGTGCCAGCAGCTTAGTACAGGGGGTGAACACTGAATCTTTCTTT. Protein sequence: CASSLVQGVNTESFF.

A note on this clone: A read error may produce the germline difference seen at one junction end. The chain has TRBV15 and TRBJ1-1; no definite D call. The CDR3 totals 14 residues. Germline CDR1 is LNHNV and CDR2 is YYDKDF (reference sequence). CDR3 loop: CATSRQTMNPEAFF. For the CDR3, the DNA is TGTGCCACCAGCAGACAGACCATGAACCCTGAAGCTTTCTTT.

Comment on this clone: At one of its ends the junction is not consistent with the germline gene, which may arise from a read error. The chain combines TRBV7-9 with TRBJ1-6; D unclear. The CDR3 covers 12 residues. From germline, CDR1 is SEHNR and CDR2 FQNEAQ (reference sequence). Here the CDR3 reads CASSLGNSPLKF. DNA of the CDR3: TGTGCCAGCAGCTTAGGGAATTCACCCCTCAAATTT.

The DNA of the CDR3 is TGCAGTGCTGCCCGGGACATAAATTATTACAATGAGCAGTTCTTC. Amino acids: CSAARDINYYNEQFF. The V gene is TRBV20-1, the J gene TRBJ2-1; weak D call: TRBD1 (6 bases). The CDR3 is made up of 15 amino acids. V gave up 5 bases and J gave up 4 bases, with 18 bases separating them. Per the germline V gene, CDR1 is DFQATT and CDR2 is SNEGSKA (reference sequence).

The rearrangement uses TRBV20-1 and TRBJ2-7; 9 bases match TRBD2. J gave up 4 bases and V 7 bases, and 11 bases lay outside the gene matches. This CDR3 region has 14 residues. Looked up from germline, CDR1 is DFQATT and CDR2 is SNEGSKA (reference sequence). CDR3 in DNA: TGCAGTGTCCCACGGGCGGGAGGGCTTTACGAGCAGTACTTC. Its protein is CSVPRAGGLYEQYF.

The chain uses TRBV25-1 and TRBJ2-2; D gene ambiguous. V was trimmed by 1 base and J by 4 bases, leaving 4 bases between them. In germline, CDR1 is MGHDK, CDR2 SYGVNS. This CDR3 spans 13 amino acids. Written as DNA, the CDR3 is TGTGCCAGCAGTGAATGGGGCACCGGGGAGCTGTTTTTT. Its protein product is CASSEWGTGELFF.

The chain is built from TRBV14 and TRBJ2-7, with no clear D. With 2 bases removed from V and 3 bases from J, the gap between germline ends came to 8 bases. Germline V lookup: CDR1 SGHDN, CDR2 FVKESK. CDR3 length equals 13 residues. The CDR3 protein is CASSQLEFYEQYF. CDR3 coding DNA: TGTGCCAGCAGCCAATTGGAGTTCTACGAGCAGTACTTC.

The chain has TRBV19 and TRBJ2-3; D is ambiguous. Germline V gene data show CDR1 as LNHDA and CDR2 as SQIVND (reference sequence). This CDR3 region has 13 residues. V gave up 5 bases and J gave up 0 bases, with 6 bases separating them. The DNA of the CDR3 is TGTGCCAGTAGTGCCCAAAGCACAGATACGCAGTATTTT. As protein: CASSAQSTDTQYF.

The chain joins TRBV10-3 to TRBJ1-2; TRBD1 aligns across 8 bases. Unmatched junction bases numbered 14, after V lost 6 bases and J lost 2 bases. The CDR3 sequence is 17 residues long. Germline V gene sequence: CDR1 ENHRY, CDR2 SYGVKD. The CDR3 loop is CAISLGQGDDLNYGYTF. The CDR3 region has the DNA TGTGCCATCAGCTTAGGACAGGGCGACGATCTAAACTATGGCTACACCTTC.

CDR3 protein: CASTPSRGVYNEQFF. Written as DNA, the CDR3 is TGTGCCAGCACCCCGTCGAGGGGGGTCTACAATGAGCAGTTCTTC. This chain connects TRBV28 to TRBJ2-1; D tentatively fits TRBD1 or TRBD2 (6 bases each). Germline V gives CDR1 MDHEN, CDR2 SYDVKM. V gave up 7 bases and J gave up 3 bases, with 16 bases separating them. CDR3 length equals 15 residues.

CDR3 sequence: CASSEFMQGYEQYF. In DNA form, the CDR3 reads TGTGCCAGCAGTGAATTTATGCAGGGCTACGAGCAGTACTTC. V is TRBV6-1 and J is TRBJ2-7; possibly TRBD1 for D (5 bases). CDR1 is MNHNS and CDR2 is SASEGT in the germline V gene. Trimming took 2 bases from V and 3 from J, leaving 11 bases between them. The length of the CDR3 is 14 residues.

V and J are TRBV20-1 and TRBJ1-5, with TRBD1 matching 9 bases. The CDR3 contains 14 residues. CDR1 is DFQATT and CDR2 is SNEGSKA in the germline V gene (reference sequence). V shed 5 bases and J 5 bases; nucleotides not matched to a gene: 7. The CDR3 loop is CSAYRGLSDQPQHF. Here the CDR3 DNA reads TGCAGTGCTTACAGGGGGCTTTCTGATCAGCCCCAGCATTTT.

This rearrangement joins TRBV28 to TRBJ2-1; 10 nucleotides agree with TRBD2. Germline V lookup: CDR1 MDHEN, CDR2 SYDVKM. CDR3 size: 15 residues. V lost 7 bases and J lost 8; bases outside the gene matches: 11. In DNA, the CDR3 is TGTGCCAGCATGGGGAGCGGGAGGGCCAGGGATGAGCAGTTCTTC. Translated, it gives CASMGSGRARDEQFF. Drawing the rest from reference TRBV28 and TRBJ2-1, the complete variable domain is DVKVTQSSRYLVKRTGEKVFLECVQDMDHENMFWYRQDPGLGLRLIYFSYDVKMKEKGDIPEGYSVSREKKERFSLILESASTNQTSMYLCASMGSGRARDEQFFGPGTRLTVL.

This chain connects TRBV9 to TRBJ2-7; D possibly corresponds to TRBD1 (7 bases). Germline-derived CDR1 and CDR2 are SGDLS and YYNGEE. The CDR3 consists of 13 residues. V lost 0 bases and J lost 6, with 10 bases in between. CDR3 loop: CASSVAQGGEQYF. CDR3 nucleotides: TGTGCCAGCAGCGTAGCCCAGGGGGGCGAGCAGTACTTC.

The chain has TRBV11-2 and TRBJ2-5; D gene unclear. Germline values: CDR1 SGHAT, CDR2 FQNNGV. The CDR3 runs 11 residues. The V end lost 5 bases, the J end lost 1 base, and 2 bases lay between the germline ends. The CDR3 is CASSAQETQYF. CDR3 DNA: TGTGCCAGCAGCGCCCAAGAGACCCAGTACTTC.